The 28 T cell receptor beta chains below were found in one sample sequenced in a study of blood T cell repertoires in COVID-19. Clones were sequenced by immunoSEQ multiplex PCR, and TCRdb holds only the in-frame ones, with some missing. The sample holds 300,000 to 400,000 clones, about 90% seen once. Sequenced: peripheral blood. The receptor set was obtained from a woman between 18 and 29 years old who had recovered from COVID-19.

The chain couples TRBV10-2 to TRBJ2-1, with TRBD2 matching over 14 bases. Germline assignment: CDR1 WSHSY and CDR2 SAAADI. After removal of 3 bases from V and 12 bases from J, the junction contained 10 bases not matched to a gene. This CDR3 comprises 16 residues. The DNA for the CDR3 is TGCGCCAGCAGTGACCAGGGACTAGCGGGAGTGCGGGGGCAGTTCTTC. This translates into CASSDQGLAGVRGQFF.

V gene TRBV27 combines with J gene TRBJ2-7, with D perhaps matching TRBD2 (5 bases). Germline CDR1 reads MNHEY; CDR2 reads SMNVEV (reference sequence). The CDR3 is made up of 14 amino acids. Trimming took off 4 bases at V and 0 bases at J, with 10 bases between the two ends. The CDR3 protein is CASSYLLGSYEQYV. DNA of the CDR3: TGTGCCAGCAGTTACTTACTAGGCTCCTACGAGCAGTACGTC.

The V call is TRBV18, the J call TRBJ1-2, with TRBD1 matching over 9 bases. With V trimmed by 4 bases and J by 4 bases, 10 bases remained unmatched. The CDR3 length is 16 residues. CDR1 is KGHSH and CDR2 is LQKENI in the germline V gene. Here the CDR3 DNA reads TGTGCCAGCTCACACAATATTCCGGGACAGGGCTATGGCTACACCTTC. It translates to CASSHNIPGQGYGYTF.

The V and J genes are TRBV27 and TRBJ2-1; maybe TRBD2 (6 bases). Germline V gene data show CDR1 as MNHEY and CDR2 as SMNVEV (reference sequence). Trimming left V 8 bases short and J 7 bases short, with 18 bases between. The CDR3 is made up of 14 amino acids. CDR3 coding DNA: TGTGCCAGCCGTCCGGCTCGTCGGGGGAATGAGCAGTTCTTC. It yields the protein CASRPARRGNEQFF.

This CDR3 reads CASSFDPGTGSGELFF. The DNA of the CDR3 is TGCGCCAGCAGCTTCGACCCCGGGACAGGGTCCGGGGAGCTGTTTTTT. The V and J genes are TRBV5-1 and TRBJ2-2; 9 bases fit TRBD1. Germline values: CDR1 SGHRS, CDR2 YFSETQ. This CDR3 has 16 amino acids. J was trimmed by 6 bases and V by 2 bases; bases with no gene match: 8. The complete variable domain, with remaining parts taken from reference TRBV5-1 and TRBJ2-2, reads KAGVTQTPRYLIKTRGQQVTLSCSPISGHRSVSWYQQTPGQGLQFLFEYFSETQRNKGNFPGRFSGRQFSNSRSEMNVSTLELGDSALYLCASSFDPGTGSGELFFGEGSRLTVL.

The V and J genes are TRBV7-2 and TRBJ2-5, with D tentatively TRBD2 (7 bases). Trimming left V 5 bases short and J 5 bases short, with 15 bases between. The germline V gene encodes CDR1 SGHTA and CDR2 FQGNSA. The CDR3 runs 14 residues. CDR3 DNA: TGTGCCAGCAGCATATACAGGGAGGGGGAGACCCAGTACTTC. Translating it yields CASSIYREGETQYF.

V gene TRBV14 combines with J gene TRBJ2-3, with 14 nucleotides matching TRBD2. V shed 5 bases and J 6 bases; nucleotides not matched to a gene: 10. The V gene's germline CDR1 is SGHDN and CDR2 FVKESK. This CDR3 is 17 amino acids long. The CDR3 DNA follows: TGTGCCAGCAGCACCACGACTAGCGGGAGGGCCTTGGATACGCAGTATTTT. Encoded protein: CASSTTTSGRALDTQYF.

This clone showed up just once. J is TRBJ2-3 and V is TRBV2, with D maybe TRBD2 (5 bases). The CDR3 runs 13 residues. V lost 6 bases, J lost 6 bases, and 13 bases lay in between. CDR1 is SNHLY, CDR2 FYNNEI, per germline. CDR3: CASRNEGIDTQYF. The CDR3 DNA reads TGTGCCAGCAGAAACGAGGGTATCGATACGCAGTATTTT.

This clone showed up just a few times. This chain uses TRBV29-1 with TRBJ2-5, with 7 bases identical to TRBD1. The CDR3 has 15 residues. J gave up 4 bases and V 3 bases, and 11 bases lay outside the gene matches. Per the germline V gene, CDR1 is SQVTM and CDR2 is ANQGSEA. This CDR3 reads CSVEGFGDSIETQYF. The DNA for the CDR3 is TGCAGCGTTGAGGGGTTTGGGGACAGTATAGAGACCCAGTACTTC.

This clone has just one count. CDR3 DNA sequence: TGTGCCAGCAGCTTGGAGGGGGCAGGAGAGACCCAGTACTTC. Encoded protein: CASSLEGAGETQYF. The chain combines TRBV5-4 with TRBJ2-5; 7 positions agree with TRBD1. The CDR3 has 14 residues. J was trimmed by 4 bases and V by 0 bases; bases with no gene match: 3. CDR1 is SGHNT, CDR2 YYREEE, per germline (reference sequence).

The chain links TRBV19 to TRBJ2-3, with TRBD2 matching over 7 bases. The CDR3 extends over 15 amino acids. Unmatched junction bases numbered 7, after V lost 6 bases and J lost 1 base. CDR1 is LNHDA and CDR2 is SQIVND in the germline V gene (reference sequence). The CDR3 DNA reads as TGTGCCAGTAGCCGGAAGCGGGGCCGCACAGATACGCAGTATTTT. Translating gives CASSRKRGRTDTQYF.

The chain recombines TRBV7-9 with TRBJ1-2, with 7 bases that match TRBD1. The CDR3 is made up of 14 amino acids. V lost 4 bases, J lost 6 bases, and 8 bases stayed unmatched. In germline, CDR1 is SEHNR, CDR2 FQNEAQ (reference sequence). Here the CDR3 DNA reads TGTGCCAGCAGCTCGGGACAGAGCCGCAATGGCTACACCTTC. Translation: CASSSGQSRNGYTF. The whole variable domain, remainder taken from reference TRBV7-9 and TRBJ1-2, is DTGVSQNPRHKITKRGQNVTFRCDPISEHNRLYWYRQTLGQGPEFLTYFQNEAQLEKSRLLSDRFSAERPKGSFSTLEIQRTEQGDSAMYLCASSSGQSRNGYTFGSGTRLTVV.

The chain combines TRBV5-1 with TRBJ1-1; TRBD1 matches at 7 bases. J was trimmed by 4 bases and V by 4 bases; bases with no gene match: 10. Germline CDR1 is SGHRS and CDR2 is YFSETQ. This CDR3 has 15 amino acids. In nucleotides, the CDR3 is TGCGCCAGCAGCCTCCGGACAGGTAGTGTCACTGAAGCTTTCTTT. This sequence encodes CASSLRTGSVTEAFF.

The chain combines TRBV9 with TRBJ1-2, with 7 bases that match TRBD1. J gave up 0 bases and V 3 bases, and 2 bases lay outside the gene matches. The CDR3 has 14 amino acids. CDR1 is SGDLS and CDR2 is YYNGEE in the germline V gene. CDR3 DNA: TGTGCCAGCAGCGGGGACAGAGCTAACTATGGCTACACCTTC. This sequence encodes CASSGDRANYGYTF.

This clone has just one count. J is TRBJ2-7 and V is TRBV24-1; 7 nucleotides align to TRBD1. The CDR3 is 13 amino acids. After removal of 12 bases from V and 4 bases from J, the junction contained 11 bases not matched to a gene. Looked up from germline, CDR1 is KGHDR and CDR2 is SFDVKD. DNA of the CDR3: TGTGCCCCCCGTTTCATGACAGGGTACGAGCAGTACGTC. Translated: CAPRFMTGYEQYV.

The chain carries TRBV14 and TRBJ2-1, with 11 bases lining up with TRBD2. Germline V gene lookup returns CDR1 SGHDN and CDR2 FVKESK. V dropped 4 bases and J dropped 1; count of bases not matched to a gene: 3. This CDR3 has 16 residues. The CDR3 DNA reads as TGTGCCAGCAGCCCTTGGACTAGCGGGTCCTACAATGAGCAGTTCTTC. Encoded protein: CASSPWTSGSYNEQFF.

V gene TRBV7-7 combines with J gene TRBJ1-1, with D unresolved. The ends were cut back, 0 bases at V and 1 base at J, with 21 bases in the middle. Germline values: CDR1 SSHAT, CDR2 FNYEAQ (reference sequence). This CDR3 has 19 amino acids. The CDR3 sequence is CASSLAHQIHRYQNTEAFF. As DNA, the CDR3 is TGTGCCAGCAGCTTAGCGCATCAGATTCACCGATACCAGAACACTGAAGCTTTCTTT.

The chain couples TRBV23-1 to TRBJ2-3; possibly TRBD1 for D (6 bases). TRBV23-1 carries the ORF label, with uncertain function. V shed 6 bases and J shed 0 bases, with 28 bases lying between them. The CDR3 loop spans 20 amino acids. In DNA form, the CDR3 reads TGCGCCAGCAGCCCGCCGTGGTTCGACAGGACCCCCGCCAGCACAGATACGCAGTATTTT. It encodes CASSPPWFDRTPASTDTQYF.

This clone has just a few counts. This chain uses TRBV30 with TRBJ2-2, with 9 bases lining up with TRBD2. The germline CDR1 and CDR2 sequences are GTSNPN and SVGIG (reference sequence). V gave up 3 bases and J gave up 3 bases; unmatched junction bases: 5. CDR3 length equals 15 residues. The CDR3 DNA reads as TGTGCCTGGAGGGAGACTAGCGGAGACACCGGGGAGCTGTTTTTT. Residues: CAWRETSGDTGELFF.

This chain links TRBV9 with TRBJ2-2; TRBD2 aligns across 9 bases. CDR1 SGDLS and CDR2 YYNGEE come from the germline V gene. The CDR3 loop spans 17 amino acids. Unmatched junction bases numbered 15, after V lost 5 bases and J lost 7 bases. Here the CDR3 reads CASSGGTSLNLNGELFF. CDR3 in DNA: TGTGCCAGCAGTGGGGGGACTAGCTTAAATCTGAACGGGGAGCTGTTTTTT.

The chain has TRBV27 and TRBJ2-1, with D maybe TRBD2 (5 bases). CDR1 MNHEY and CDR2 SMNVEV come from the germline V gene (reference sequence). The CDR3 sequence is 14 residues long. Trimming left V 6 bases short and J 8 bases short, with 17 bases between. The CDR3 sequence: CASSVTSGGYEQFF. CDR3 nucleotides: TGTGCCAGCAGCGTAACCAGCGGCGGGTATGAGCAGTTCTTC.

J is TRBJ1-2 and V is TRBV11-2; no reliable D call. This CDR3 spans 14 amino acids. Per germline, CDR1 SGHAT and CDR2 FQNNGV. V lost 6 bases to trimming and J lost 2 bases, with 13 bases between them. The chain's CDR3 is CASRPLRWNYGYTF. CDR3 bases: TGTGCCAGCAGACCCTTGAGGTGGAACTATGGCTACACCTTC.

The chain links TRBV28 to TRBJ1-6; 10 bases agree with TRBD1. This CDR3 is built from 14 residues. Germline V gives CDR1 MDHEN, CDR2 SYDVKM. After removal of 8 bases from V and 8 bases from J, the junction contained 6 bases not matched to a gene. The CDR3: CASRDRGKDSPLHF. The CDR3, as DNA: TGTGCCAGCCGGGACAGGGGCAAGGATTCACCCCTCCACTTT. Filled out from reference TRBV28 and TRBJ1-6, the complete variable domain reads DVKVTQSSRYLVKRTGEKVFLECVQDMDHENMFWYRQDPGLGLRLIYFSYDVKMKEKGDIPEGYSVSREKKERFSLILESASTNQTSMYLCASRDRGKDSPLHFGNGTRLTVT.

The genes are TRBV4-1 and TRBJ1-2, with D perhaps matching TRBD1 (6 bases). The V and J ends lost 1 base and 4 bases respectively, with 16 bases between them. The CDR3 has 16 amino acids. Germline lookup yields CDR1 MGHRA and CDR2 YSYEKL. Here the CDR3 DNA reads TGCGCCAGCAGCCAAGTTGCGGGGGGCGCCGGCTATGGCTACACCTTC. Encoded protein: CASSQVAGGAGYGYTF.

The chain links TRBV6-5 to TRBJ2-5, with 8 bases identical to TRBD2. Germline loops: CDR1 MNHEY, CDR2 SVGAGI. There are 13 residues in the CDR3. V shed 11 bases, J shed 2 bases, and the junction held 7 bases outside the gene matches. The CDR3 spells CACSKREQETQYF. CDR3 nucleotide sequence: TGTGCCTGCTCAAAGCGGGAGCAAGAGACCCAGTACTTC.

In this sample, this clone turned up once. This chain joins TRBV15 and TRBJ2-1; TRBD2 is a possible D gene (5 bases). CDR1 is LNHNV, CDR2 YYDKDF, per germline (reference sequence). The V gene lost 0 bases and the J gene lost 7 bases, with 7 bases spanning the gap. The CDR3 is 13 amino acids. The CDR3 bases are TGTGCCACCAGCAGAGATCCGGGGAATGAGCAGTTCTTC. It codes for CATSRDPGNEQFF.

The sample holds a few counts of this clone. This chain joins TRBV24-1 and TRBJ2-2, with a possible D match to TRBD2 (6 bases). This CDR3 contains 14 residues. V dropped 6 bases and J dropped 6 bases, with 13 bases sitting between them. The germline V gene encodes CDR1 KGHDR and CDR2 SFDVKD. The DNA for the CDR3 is TGTGCCACCAGTTACGGGAGTCCTGCCGGGGAGCTGTTTTTT. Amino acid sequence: CATSYGSPAGELFF.

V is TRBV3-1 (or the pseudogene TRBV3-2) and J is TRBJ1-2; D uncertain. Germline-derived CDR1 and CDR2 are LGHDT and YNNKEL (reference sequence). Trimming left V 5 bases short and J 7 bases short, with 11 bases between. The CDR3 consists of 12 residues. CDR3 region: CASSTARGGYTF. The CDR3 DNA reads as TGTGCCAGCAGCACAGCCCGGGGTGGCTACACCTTC.